This TCR beta chain comes out of a study of cytomegalovirus exposure and HLA in healthy donors. This clone was detected a few times. Its antigen is unidentified. PCR employed 60 Vbeta and 13 Jbeta primers. This table comes from immunoSEQ multiplex PCR, and its TCRdb copy is limited to in-frame clones, with some not included. The table includes some 150,000 clones, around 10% detected once. The study's findings and limits: Despite most TCR sequences being rare, some public TCRs occurred in many donors.

The trim removed 1 base at V and 0 bases at J, leaving 3 bases unmatched. Germline V CDR1 and CDR2: SGHTA, FQGTGA. The CDR3 sequence is 16 residues long. The sequence was collected from a male donor in good health and CMV-seronegative. The sequenced material came from PBMCs. The chain uses TRBV7-3 and TRBJ2-1; 7 nucleotides align to TRBD2. CDR3 DNA: TGTGCCAGCAGCTTAAACGGCGGGAGCTCCTACAATGAGCAGTTCTTC. Translating it yields CASSLNGGSSYNEQFF.